This T cell receptor (beta chain) was identified during a study of blood T cell repertoires in COVID-19. Overall study context: Some COVID-19 samples were acute and others convalescent; all came from the United States, Italy and Spain. PBMCs, B-cell-depleted T cells, or T cells were the source of the cDNA or gDNA that made up the material.

The junction had 3 bases not matched to a gene; V was cut back by 2 bases and J by 2 bases. The V gene's germline CDR1 is ENHRY and CDR2 SYGVKD. This CDR3 spans 15 amino acids. Followed longitudinally, the Seattle patients had been enrolled during active infection. Source study methods: Amplification of reference gene primers provided the estimated nucleated cell counts. This table comes from immunoSEQ multiplex PCR, and its TCRdb copy is limited to in-frame clones, with some not included. V and J calls and clone size follow that table, whereas D and trimming were derived from the DNA. This table has about 200,000 clones, 70% to 90% appearing once.

Input material: peripheral blood. The chain uses TRBV10-3 and TRBJ2-7; 10 bases are shared with TRBD1. This receptor was taken from a man aged 50-59 years with COVID-19, enrolled during active disease. This CDR3 reads CAISERGTGAYEQYF. The DNA of the CDR3 is TGTGCCATCAGTGAGAGGGGGACAGGGGCCTACGAGCAGTACTTC.